These 28 T cell receptor beta chains came from one sample sequenced in a study of response to subunit inactivated influenza vaccine. MiXCR, applied by TCRdb to the RT-PCR reads, yields one record per CDR3 protein. The sample holds hundreds of thousands of distinct CDR3 sequences, around 15% seen once. The material was PBMCs from blood, obtained roughly 15 days before vaccination. Source of these receptors: a man between 50 and 59 years old who received an inactivated influenza vaccine.

Remarks on this clonotype: A read error may be the cause here, since a much bigger clone is one base away. V and J are TRBV18 and TRBJ1-1; D possibly corresponds to TRBD1 (6 bases). CDR1 and CDR2 from the germline V gene are KGHSH and LQKENI. There are 14 residues in the CDR3. CDR3 in amino acids: CASSPKGGFTEVFF. The CDR3 DNA follows: TGTGCCAGCTCACCAAAGGGGGGTTTTACTGAAGTTTTCTTT.

The V and J genes are TRBV28 and TRBJ2-7, with 11 bases identical to TRBD1. CDR3 size: 15 residues. The V and J ends lost 5 bases and 7 bases, in that order; junction bases with no gene match: 10. Germline CDR1 MDHEN, CDR2 SYDVKM. CDR3 sequence reads: CASSPPGQGASEQYF. Written as DNA, the CDR3 is TGTGCCAGCAGTCCCCCCGGACAGGGGGCGTCAGAGCAGTACTTC.

A few counts support this clonotype. The genes are TRBV2 and TRBJ1-5; 8 nucleotides agree with TRBD1. Looked up from germline, CDR1 is SNHLY and CDR2 is FYNNEI. The CDR3 is 14 residues long. The V segment lost 6 bases and the J segment 4 bases; nucleotides outside the gene matches: 5. CDR3 region: CASRPRTGNQPQHF. CDR3 nucleotide sequence: TGTGCCAGCAGGCCCCGGACAGGGAATCAGCCCCAGCATTTT.

CDR3 DNA: TGTGCCAGCAGTTTACGTCACGGCCGCCTCTCTGGAAACACCATATATTTT. Protein sequence: CASSLRHGRLSGNTIYF. The chain is built from TRBV12-3 or TRBV12-4 and TRBJ1-3; D gene ambiguous. The CDR3 covers 17 residues. Trimming shortened V by 2 bases and J by 0 bases, and 14 bases separated the two germline ends.

The J gene is TRBJ2-5, the V gene TRBV12-3 or TRBV12-4, with a weak D call TRBD2 (6 bases). This CDR3 is 14 amino acids long. V dropped 6 bases and J dropped 2 bases, with 13 bases sitting between them. The CDR3 is CASSPIGRQETQYF. The CDR3 DNA reads as TGTGCCAGCAGCCCAATCGGGAGACAAGAGACCCAGTACTTC.

The table lists this clonotype with a few counts. The rearrangement joins TRBV5-1 to TRBJ2-7; a possible D gene is TRBD1 (6 bases). The V end lost 0 bases, the J end lost 5 bases, and 12 bases lay between the germline ends. Germline V gives CDR1 SGHRS, CDR2 YFSETQ. The CDR3 has 14 amino acids. CDR3 bases: TGCGCCAGCAGCTTGGTGGCAGGGGTCGACGAGCAGTACTTC. Translating it yields CASSLVAGVDEQYF. Full variable domain (outside the CDR3, taken from reference TRBV5-1 and TRBJ2-7): KAGVTQTPRYLIKTRGQQVTLSCSPISGHRSVSWYQQTPGQGLQFLFEYFSETQRNKGNFPGRFSGRQFSNSRSEMNVSTLELGDSALYLCASSLVAGVDEQYFGPGTRLTVT.

The V call is TRBV24-1, the J call TRBJ1-1; D may be TRBD1 (6 bases). With 5 bases removed from V and 7 bases from J, the gap between germline ends came to 10 bases. CDR1 KGHDR and CDR2 SFDVKD come from the germline V gene. The CDR3 is 12 amino acids. CDR3 sequence: CATSALRGEAFF. The CDR3 coding sequence is TGTGCCACCAGTGCTCTCAGGGGTGAAGCTTTCTTT.

This clonotype was observed a handful of times. The gene calls are TRBV7-2 and TRBJ2-2, with a tentative D call TRBD2 (6 bases). Germline loops: CDR1 SGHTA, CDR2 FQGNSA. There are 14 residues in the CDR3. V lost 1 base and J 7 bases, leaving 10 bases between the germline ends. The CDR3 coding sequence is TGTGCCAGCAGCTTAGGGGCGCGGGACGGGGAGCTGTTTTTT. This translates into CASSLGARDGELFF.

This chain connects TRBV7-2 to TRBJ2-7, with 11 bases lining up with TRBD2. Germline V gives CDR1 SGHTA, CDR2 FQGNSA. Germline trimming cut 4 bases from V and 5 bases from J; bases unmatched to any gene: 4. CDR3 length: 14 amino acids. This CDR3 is CASSSLAGVDEQYF. In DNA, the CDR3 is TGTGCCAGCAGCTCACTAGCGGGAGTCGACGAGCAGTACTTC.

This chain joins TRBV3-1 and TRBJ1-1; weak D call: TRBD1 (5 bases). CDR1 is LGHDT, CDR2 YNNKEL, per germline (reference sequence). Trimming shortened V by 0 bases and J by 5 bases, and 10 bases separated the two germline ends. CDR3 size: 14 residues. CDR3 in amino acids: CASSQDAGLTEAFF. The DNA for the CDR3 is TGTGCCAGCAGCCAAGATGCAGGGTTGACTGAAGCTTTCTTT.

A few counts support this clonotype. The chain joins TRBV4-2 to TRBJ2-5, with 9 positions matching TRBD2. CDR1 and CDR2 from the germline V gene are LGHNA and YNFKEQ. This CDR3 is built from 17 residues. J gave up 0 bases and V 3 bases, and 8 bases lay outside the gene matches. This CDR3 is CASSQGSGGRDQETQYF. CDR3 sequence (DNA): TGTGCCAGCAGCCAGGGCTCGGGCGGGAGGGACCAAGAGACCCAGTACTTC.

This clonotype was counted only a few times. V gene TRBV6-2 or TRBV6-3 combines with J gene TRBJ2-1; D unresolved. Germline CDR1 reads MNHEY; CDR2 reads SVGEGT. Trimming cost V 0 bases and J 4 bases, with 10 bases left between them. CDR3 size: 15 residues. The CDR3, as DNA: TGTGCCAGCAGTTACTCGAAGGGAAATTACAATGAGCAGTTCTTC. It translates to CASSYSKGNYNEQFF.

This clonotype was detected ten times or more. This chain links TRBV2 with TRBJ2-1; D is ambiguous. Trimming removed 4 bases from V and 8 bases from J, with 18 bases in between. Germline V gene sequence: CDR1 SNHLY, CDR2 FYNNEI. The CDR3 has 15 residues. In nucleotides, the CDR3 is TGTGCCAGCAGTGCCTCGCGGTTGAAAGGCTATGAGCAGTTCTTC. It encodes CASSASRLKGYEQFF.

This clonotype has a handful of counts. The chain recombines TRBV24-1 with TRBJ2-5; D gene unclear. The CDR3 covers 12 residues. Germline V CDR1 and CDR2: KGHDR, SFDVKD. With 1 base removed from V and 4 bases from J, the gap between germline ends came to 3 bases. The CDR3 reads CATSDFLETQYF. The CDR3 region has the DNA TGTGCCACCAGTGATTTCTTAGAGACCCAGTACTTC.

There are a few counts of this clonotype. The V and J genes are TRBV12-3 or TRBV12-4 and TRBJ2-1; 9 bases fit TRBD2. Trimming at V came to 3 bases and at J to 9 bases, leaving 6 bases not matched to a gene. There are 14 residues in the CDR3. The CDR3 region has the DNA TGTGCCAGCAGTTTTGCTAGCGGGATGGTTGAGCAGTTCTTC. Translated, it gives CASSFASGMVEQFF.

This clonotype occurred a few times. The genes are TRBV15 and TRBJ1-1; D is possibly TRBD1 (5 bases). The V and J ends lost 0 bases and 4 bases respectively, with 12 bases between them. This CDR3 has 15 amino acids. Germline assignment: CDR1 LNHNV and CDR2 YYDKDF (reference sequence). CDR3 loop: CATSRDPRGSTEAFF. For the CDR3, the DNA is TGTGCCACCAGCAGAGATCCTAGGGGATCCACTGAAGCTTTCTTT. Supplemented by reference TRBV15 and TRBJ1-1, the full variable domain reads DAMVIQNPRYQVTQFGKPVTLSCSQTLNHNVMYWYQQKSSQAPKLLFHYYDKDFNNEADTPDNFQSRRPNTSFCFLDIRSPGLGDTAMYLCATSRDPRGSTEAFFGQGTRLTVV.

The rearrangement uses TRBV7-9 and TRBJ1-4, with unresolved D. The CDR3 loop spans 16 amino acids. Germline lookup yields CDR1 SEHNR and CDR2 FQNEAQ (reference sequence). V was trimmed by 6 bases and J by 7 bases, leaving 21 bases between them. The CDR3 region has the DNA TGTGCCAGCAGAAATTCCCCGAGCGTCCGGGGTGAAAAACTGTTTTTT. Translated, it gives CASRNSPSVRGEKLFF.

This clonotype turned up a few times. V is TRBV5-1 and J is TRBJ1-1; D remains ambiguous. This CDR3 contains 15 residues. Trimming took 3 bases from V and 1 from J, leaving 13 bases between them. Germline V lookup: CDR1 SGHRS, CDR2 YFSETQ. CDR3 DNA sequence: TGCGCCAGCAGCTCCGTTGGGATATCGAACACTGAAGCTTTCTTT. Its translation: CASSSVGISNTEAFF.

This CDR3 reads CASSLEVGWETQYF. The CDR3, as DNA: TGTGCCAGCAGCTTAGAAGTAGGATGGGAGACCCAGTACTTC. J is TRBJ2-5 and V is TRBV7-9; no clear D. This CDR3 has 14 residues. Trimming took 1 base from V and 5 from J, leaving 11 bases between them. The V gene's germline CDR1 is SEHNR and CDR2 FQNEAQ (reference sequence).

This clonotype came up a few times. The chain links TRBV20-1 to TRBJ2-3; 10 bases are a match to TRBD2. Per the germline V gene, CDR1 is DFQATT and CDR2 is SNEGSKA (reference sequence). V shed 6 bases, J shed 6 bases, and the junction held 6 bases outside the gene matches. This CDR3 contains 13 residues. The CDR3 loop is CSAHGAGGDTQYF. CDR3 sequence (DNA): TGCAGTGCCCATGGAGCGGGAGGGGATACGCAGTATTTT.

The genes are TRBV27 and TRBJ2-7; a possible D gene is TRBD1 (6 bases). V was pared by 5 bases and J by 7 bases, with 24 bases between. The CDR3 is 16 residues long. Per germline, CDR1 MNHEY and CDR2 SMNVEV (reference sequence). The CDR3 DNA follows: TGTGCCAGCAGTCCAAACGTCGACAGGTACGAGAGGGAGCAGTACTTC. It specifies CASSPNVDRYEREQYF.

This clonotype appeared a few times. J is TRBJ1-1 and V is TRBV28; D is possibly TRBD1 (6 bases). This CDR3 has 16 residues. The V end was cut by 3 bases, the J end by 3 bases, with 17 bases between. In germline, CDR1 is MDHEN, CDR2 SYDVKM. The CDR3 protein is CASSFVSGVGDTEAFF. The DNA of the CDR3 is TGTGCCAGCAGTTTTGTGTCAGGGGTTGGAGACACTGAAGCTTTCTTT.

In its sample, this clonotype was seen a few times. This chain uses TRBV27 with TRBJ1-2, with 8 positions matching TRBD1. V shed 11 bases, J shed 3 bases, and the junction held 11 bases outside the gene matches. The length of the CDR3 is 14 residues. Germline CDR1 reads MNHEY; CDR2 reads SMNVEV (reference sequence). The CDR3 DNA follows: TGTGCCGGCCCAGCCGGGACAGGTGACTATGGCTACACCTTC. Amino acids: CAGPAGTGDYGYTF.

This clonotype was detected only a few times. V and J are TRBV28 and TRBJ1-5, with 7 bases aligning to TRBD1. CDR3 length: 14 amino acids. The germline CDR1 and CDR2 sequences are MDHEN and SYDVKM. Trimming took 5 bases from V and 7 from J; bases not matched to a gene: 8. CDR3: CASSPDRVWQPQHF. The CDR3 region has the DNA TGTGCCAGCAGTCCCGACAGGGTATGGCAGCCCCAGCATTTT.

The sample holds a few counts of this clonotype. This chain uses TRBV19 with TRBJ2-1; D call uncertain. With 3 bases removed from V and 1 base from J, the gap between germline ends came to 10 bases. CDR3 length: 15 amino acids. The germline gives CDR1 LNHDA, CDR2 SQIVND (reference sequence). CDR3 sequence: CASSISRTSYNEQFF. CDR3 coding DNA: TGTGCCAGTAGTATTTCAAGAACTTCCTACAATGAGCAGTTCTTC.

This clonotype has more than one count but fewer than ten. This chain connects TRBV12-3 or TRBV12-4 to TRBJ1-2; no reliable D call. CDR3 size: 13 residues. The V gene lost 0 bases and the J gene lost 5 bases, with 7 bases spanning the gap. CDR3 region: CASSLASRYGYTF. CDR3 DNA sequence: TGTGCCAGCAGTTTAGCGTCACGGTATGGCTACACCTTC.

V is TRBV5-1 and J is TRBJ2-7; 10 nucleotides line up with TRBD1. The germline gives CDR1 SGHRS, CDR2 YFSETQ. Trimming at V came to 2 bases and at J to 2 bases, leaving 4 bases not matched to a gene. The CDR3 loop spans 15 amino acids. CDR3 protein: CASSLGQGGTYEQYF. As DNA, the CDR3 is TGCGCCAGCAGCTTAGGACAGGGGGGGACCTACGAGCAGTACTTC.

V gene TRBV7-9 combines with J gene TRBJ2-5; 9 nucleotides agree with TRBD1. The V gene's germline CDR1 is SEHNR and CDR2 FQNEAQ (reference sequence). The CDR3 is 17 residues long. Germline trimming cut 3 bases from V and 2 bases from J; bases unmatched to any gene: 10. The CDR3 is CASSFDLRDRAQETQYF. In DNA form, the CDR3 reads TGTGCCAGCAGCTTTGACTTACGGGACAGGGCTCAAGAGACCCAGTACTTC. The full variable domain, its missing parts supplied by reference TRBV7-9 and TRBJ2-5, is DTGVSQNPRHKITKRGQNVTFRCDPISEHNRLYWYRQTLGQGPEFLTYFQNEAQLEKSRLLSDRFSAERPKGSFSTLEIQRTEQGDSAMYLCASSFDLRDRAQETQYFGPGTRLLVL.